These 32 T cell receptor beta chains originate from one sample sequenced in a study of cytomegalovirus exposure and HLA in healthy donors. Primers included in the PCR were 60 Vbeta and 13 Jbeta primers. Assay used: immunoSEQ multiplex PCR; TCRdb lists only in-frame clones, some missing. The sample lists 110,000 to 150,000 clones, approximately 82% occurring once. The sequencing input was PBMCs. The receptors were sampled from a woman between 55 and 75 years old in good health and CMV-seropositive.

The V call is TRBV6-5, the J call TRBJ2-7, with D hard to call. Trimming shortened V by 0 bases and J by 2 bases, and 11 bases separated the two germline ends. CDR3 length: 15 amino acids. The germline CDR1 and CDR2 sequences are MNHEY and SVGAGI. The CDR3: CASSYSKYGTYEQYF. CDR3 sequence (DNA): TGTGCCAGCAGTTACTCGAAGTATGGCACCTACGAGCAGTACTTC.

This chain links TRBV19 with TRBJ1-2, with D tentatively TRBD1 (5 bases). Trimming cost V 5 bases and J 3 bases, with 13 bases left between them. Looked up from germline, CDR1 is LNHDA and CDR2 is SQIVND (reference sequence). The CDR3 is 14 amino acids. CDR3 DNA: TGTGCCAGTAGTTGGGCAGGGATCGACTATGGCTACACCTTC. Its protein is CASSWAGIDYGYTF.

The V and J genes are TRBV11-3 and TRBJ2-5; D unclear. The V gene's germline CDR1 is SGHNT and CDR2 YENEEA. V shed 5 bases and J shed 4 bases, with 26 bases lying between them. The CDR3 sequence is 18 residues long. In DNA, the CDR3 is TGTGCCAGCAGCCCCCGCGACTGGCCCTTTGGCGGCTCAGAGACCCAGTACTTC. Protein: CASSPRDWPFGGSETQYF.

The chain couples TRBV7-6 to TRBJ1-5; TRBD1 aligns across 8 bases. V lost 1 base to trimming and J lost 9 bases; unmatched junction nucleotides: 5. Germline CDR1 and CDR2: SGHVS and FNYEAQ. This CDR3 spans 14 amino acids. In DNA form, the CDR3 reads TGTGCCAGCAGCTTAGTCGTCGGGACAGGGCCCCAGCATTTT. This gives the protein CASSLVVGTGPQHF.

The chain is built from TRBV28 and TRBJ1-6; TRBD1 aligns across 8 bases. This CDR3 is built from 13 residues. Germline lookup yields CDR1 MDHEN and CDR2 SYDVKM. The ends lost 6 bases at V and 10 bases at J; junction bases unmatched: 5. CDR3 bases: TGTGCCAGCAGCCAGGGGGCTGTGTCACCCCTCCACTTT. It yields the protein CASSQGAVSPLHF. The full variable domain, in which reference TRBV28 and TRBJ1-6 provide the parts outside the CDR3, is DVKVTQSSRYLVKRTGEKVFLECVQDMDHENMFWYRQDPGLGLRLIYFSYDVKMKEKGDIPEGYSVSREKKERFSLILESASTNQTSMYLCASSQGAVSPLHFGNGTRLTVT.

Written as DNA, the CDR3 is TGTGCCTCCTCGACAGGGGGCTCGATGTACGAGCAGTACTTC. Translated: CASSTGGSMYEQYF. The V call is TRBV30, the J call TRBJ2-7; 10 bases agree with TRBD1. The CDR3 is 14 residues long. Unmatched junction bases numbered 10, after V lost 7 bases and J lost 4 bases. CDR1 is GTSNPN and CDR2 is SVGIG in the germline V gene (reference sequence).

The V call is TRBV30, the J call TRBJ1-1, with D perhaps matching TRBD1 (5 bases). The CDR3 is 14 residues long. V shed 0 bases and J shed 10 bases, with 18 bases lying between them. The germline CDR1 and CDR2 sequences are GTSNPN and SVGIG (reference sequence). The CDR3 reads CAWSVLAPRGVAFF. For the CDR3, the DNA is TGTGCCTGGAGTGTATTGGCCCCCCGGGGGGTAGCTTTCTTT. Supplemented by reference TRBV30 and TRBJ1-1, the full variable domain reads SQTIHQWPATLVQPVGSPLSLECTVEGTSNPNLYWYRQAAGRGLQLLFYSVGIGQISSEVPQNLSASRPQDRQFILSSKKLLLSDSGFYLCAWSVLAPRGVAFFGQGTRLTVV.

The chain uses TRBV5-4 and TRBJ1-4; TRBD1 matches 7 bases. Germline V gives CDR1 SGHNT, CDR2 YYREEE (reference sequence). This CDR3 has 16 residues. The V segment lost 5 bases and the J segment 2 bases; nucleotides outside the gene matches: 9. The CDR3: CASSLQGIRTNEKLFF. For the CDR3, the DNA is TGTGCCAGCAGTTTACAGGGGATCAGGACTAATGAAAAACTGTTTTTT.

The chain has TRBV7-9 and TRBJ2-5, with 8 bases that match TRBD1. CDR1 and CDR2 (germline): SEHNR, FQNEAQ (reference sequence). The CDR3 length is 16 residues. V dropped 4 bases and J dropped 2; count of bases not matched to a gene: 9. The CDR3 sequence: CASSYLGGQVQETQYF. CDR3 bases: TGTGCCAGCAGCTACCTGGGGGGACAGGTACAAGAGACCCAGTACTTC.

The genes are TRBV7-2 and TRBJ2-7; 9 positions agree with TRBD1. The junction had 6 bases not matched to a gene; V was cut back by 5 bases and J by 4 bases. Germline CDR1 reads SGHTA; CDR2 reads FQGNSA. The CDR3 is 14 amino acids. In DNA form, the CDR3 reads TGTGCCAGCAGCATGGACAGGGGAGATTACGAGCAGTACTTC. This translates into CASSMDRGDYEQYF.

J is TRBJ1-1 and V is TRBV9; 7 positions match TRBD1. Per the germline V gene, CDR1 is SGDLS and CDR2 is YYNGEE. CDR3 size: 14 residues. V lost 1 base to trimming and J lost 7 bases; unmatched junction nucleotides: 7. The CDR3 spells CASSVQSRTGEAFF. The CDR3 region has the DNA TGTGCCAGCAGCGTACAATCTCGGACAGGTGAAGCTTTCTTT.

A few counts support this clone. J is TRBJ1-4 and V is TRBV14; D ambiguous. V shed 1 base and J shed 6 bases, with 12 bases lying between them. This CDR3 is built from 15 residues. CDR1 SGHDN and CDR2 FVKESK come from the germline V gene. CDR3 sequence: CASSQGRSADEKLFF. CDR3 DNA: TGTGCCAGCAGCCAAGGCCGATCGGCGGATGAAAAACTGTTTTTT.

V is TRBV4-2 and J is TRBJ2-5, with 11 nucleotides matching TRBD2. CDR3 length: 19 amino acids. V shed 4 bases and J 5 bases; nucleotides not matched to a gene: 18. Germline CDR1 reads LGHNA; CDR2 reads YNFKEQ. The CDR3 region has the DNA TGTGCCAGCAGCCCAGGAGGAGGGGTACTAGCGGGGGCCTGGGAGACCCAGTACTTC. Encoded protein: CASSPGGGVLAGAWETQYF.

V usage is TRBV18 and J usage is TRBJ1-3; possibly TRBD1 for D (6 bases). The CDR3 is made up of 15 amino acids. Per the germline V gene, CDR1 is KGHSH and CDR2 is LQKENI. Trimming pared 8 bases from V and 0 bases from J, leaving 14 bases between. CDR3 DNA sequence: TGTGCCAGCGCGCAGGGGACCGACTCTGGAAACACCATATATTTT. This codes for CASAQGTDSGNTIYF.

This chain uses TRBV7-3 with TRBJ2-1, with 12 bases matching TRBD2. V lost 5 bases, J lost 6 bases, and 11 bases stayed unmatched. CDR1 SGHTA and CDR2 FQGTGA come from the germline V gene. This CDR3 contains 17 residues. This CDR3 is CASSLPFPSGRVNEQFF. CDR3 in DNA: TGTGCCAGCAGCCTGCCCTTCCCTAGCGGGAGGGTCAATGAGCAGTTCTTC.

Here the CDR3 reads CASSQDWAGIGELFF. The CDR3 DNA follows: TGTGCCAGCAGCCAAGATTGGGCAGGGATCGGGGAGCTGTTTTTT. The rearrangement links TRBV14 to TRBJ2-2; D might be TRBD1 (5 bases). Germline-derived CDR1 and CDR2 are SGHDN and FVKESK. Trimming left V 0 bases short and J 7 bases short, with 12 bases between. This CDR3 has 15 amino acids.

This clone came up once. V is TRBV9 and J is TRBJ2-7; D call uncertain. V lost 4 bases, J lost 5 bases, and 7 bases lay in between. CDR1 and CDR2 (germline): SGDLS, YYNGEE. The CDR3 extends over 11 amino acids. The CDR3 loop reads CASSPPDEQYF. Here the CDR3 DNA reads TGTGCCAGCAGCCCACCGGACGAGCAGTACTTC.

This CDR3 is CASSTGIRGYTF. The DNA for the CDR3 is TGTGCCAGCAGCACAGGGATAAGGGGCTACACCTTC. The V gene is TRBV28, the J gene TRBJ1-2, with D perhaps TRBD1 (6 bases). Trimming removed 6 bases from V and 8 bases from J, with 13 bases in between. Germline values: CDR1 MDHEN, CDR2 SYDVKM. This CDR3 contains 12 residues.

The J gene is TRBJ1-1, the V gene TRBV10-3, with D possibly matching TRBD1 (6 bases). CDR3 length: 15 amino acids. Germline loops: CDR1 ENHRY, CDR2 SYGVKD. Between the trimmed V and J ends, which lost 2 bases and 0 bases, there was a span of 10 bases. This chain's CDR3 is CAISEGGRVNTEAFF. CDR3 DNA: TGTGCCATCAGTGAGGGGGGCAGGGTGAACACTGAAGCTTTCTTT.

J is TRBJ1-5 and V is TRBV9, with 9 bases matching TRBD1. CDR1 is SGDLS, CDR2 YYNGEE, per germline. This CDR3 contains 16 residues. Losses at the gene ends were 0 bases for V and 8 bases for J; bases not matched to a gene: 9. CDR3 nucleotide sequence: TGTGCCAGCAGCGTAGGGTGGGACAGGGCCTTGGAGCCCCAGCATTTT. Its translation: CASSVGWDRALEPQHF.

The chain joins TRBV28 to TRBJ2-3, with 9 bases lining up with TRBD2. This CDR3 contains 16 residues. J gave up 4 bases and V 6 bases, and 11 bases lay outside the gene matches. Germline lookup yields CDR1 MDHEN and CDR2 SYDVKM. CDR3 sequence: CASRPGLAGNADTQYF. For the CDR3, the DNA is TGTGCCAGCAGACCGGGACTAGCTGGGAACGCAGATACGCAGTATTTT.

The chain joins TRBV14 to TRBJ2-5, with TRBD1 identical over 7 bases. The J call may be wrong; the DNA end is better matched by TRBJ2-7. The CDR3 runs 14 residues. CDR1 and CDR2 from the germline V gene are SGHDN and FVKESK. CDR3 sequence reads: CASSQMGQNYEQYF. In DNA, the CDR3 is TGTGCCAGCAGCCAAATGGGACAGAACTACGAGCAGTACTTC.

Of note for this clone: The identical CDR3 is also encoded by other nucleotide sequences in the sample. CDR3: CASSLGRNTEAFF. The DNA for the CDR3 is TGTGCCAGCAGTTTAGGGAGGAACACTGAAGCTTTCTTT. The rearrangement joins TRBV27 to TRBJ1-1; D gene uncertain. Trimming took off 2 bases at V and 1 base at J, with 5 bases between the two ends. The CDR3 has 13 residues. From germline, CDR1 is MNHEY and CDR2 SMNVEV (reference sequence).

For the CDR3, the DNA is TGCGCCAGCAGCCAACTAGGACTAGCGGGAGATACGCAGTATTTT. This codes for CASSQLGLAGDTQYF. The chain couples TRBV4-1 to TRBJ2-3; 11 bases map to TRBD2. Trimming removed 2 bases from V and 5 bases from J; junction bases left unmatched: 3. From germline, CDR1 is MGHRA and CDR2 YSYEKL. The CDR3 is 15 residues long.

The V gene is TRBV11-2, the J gene TRBJ1-2; TRBD1 is a possible D gene (5 bases). Looked up from germline, CDR1 is SGHAT and CDR2 is FQNNGV. The CDR3 extends over 12 amino acids. V was shortened by 5 bases and J by 4 bases, with 8 bases between the two germline ends. The CDR3 spells CASSDSPYGYTF. Written as DNA, the CDR3 is TGTGCCAGCAGCGACAGCCCCTATGGCTACACCTTC.

V gene TRBV7-2 combines with J gene TRBJ1-2, with a possible D match to TRBD1 (6 bases). The V end was cut by 3 bases, the J end by 6 bases, with 11 bases between. Germline V gene lookup returns CDR1 SGHTA and CDR2 FQGNSA. The CDR3 runs 13 residues. The CDR3 DNA reads as TGTGCCAGCAGCTTGATTTGGACAGATGGCTACACCTTC. It translates to CASSLIWTDGYTF.

The rearrangement uses TRBV7-2 and TRBJ2-7; 9 nucleotides line up with TRBD2. V trimming: 0 bases; J trimming: 1 base; junction bases outside the gene matches: 10. The germline V gene encodes CDR1 SGHTA and CDR2 FQGNSA. The CDR3 runs to 18 residues. CDR3 in amino acids: CASSLATTGTSPSYEQYF. DNA of the CDR3: TGTGCCAGCAGCTTAGCGACAACCGGGACTAGCCCATCCTACGAGCAGTACTTC.

The chain couples TRBV28 to TRBJ1-5, with D unclear. Germline CDR1 MDHEN, CDR2 SYDVKM. V was cut by 6 bases and J by 2 bases, with 11 bases left in between. The CDR3 loop spans 14 amino acids. The DNA of the CDR3 is TGTGCCAGCAGCCGACGACAAGGCAATCAGCCCCAGCATTTT. Its protein is CASSRRQGNQPQHF.

The CDR3 protein is CASSLAGGNRPSYEQYF. The CDR3 DNA reads as TGTGCCAGCAGCTTAGCGGGGGGGAACAGGCCCTCCTACGAGCAGTACTTC. The chain links TRBV7-2 to TRBJ2-7, with 7 nucleotides matching TRBD2. Trimming at V came to 0 bases and at J to 0 bases, leaving 8 bases not matched to a gene. The CDR3 extends over 17 amino acids. Germline V gene data show CDR1 as SGHTA and CDR2 as FQGNSA.

This chain links TRBV27 with TRBJ1-1; possible D gene TRBD1, 5 bases. V lost 6 bases to trimming and J lost 0 bases, with 14 bases between them. The CDR3 runs 15 residues. Germline CDR1 and CDR2: MNHEY and SMNVEV (reference sequence). The CDR3 loop reads CASRGGIGLNTEAFF. The CDR3 DNA reads TGTGCCAGCAGGGGGGGGATCGGTCTGAACACTGAAGCTTTCTTT.

The chain combines TRBV4-1 with TRBJ2-3; 7 bases align to TRBD2. This CDR3 spans 11 amino acids. The germline V gene encodes CDR1 MGHRA and CDR2 YSYEKL. Germline trimming cut 8 bases from V and 9 bases from J; bases unmatched to any gene: 5. CDR3 loop: CASLGGETQYF. CDR3 bases: TGCGCCAGCCTGGGAGGGGAAACGCAGTATTTT.

The chain has TRBV6-4 and TRBJ2-5; 11 nucleotides line up with TRBD2. The J call may be in error: the DNA end matches TRBJ2-7 better. This CDR3 contains 19 residues. The germline V gene encodes CDR1 MRHNA and CDR2 SNTAGT. CDR3 in amino acids: CATQWGQGRLAGWSYEQYF. DNA of the CDR3: TGTGCCACCCAGTGGGGACAGGGACGACTAGCGGGGTGGTCCTACGAGCAGTACTTC.